The T cell receptor (beta chain) described here comes from a study of beta chain features in type 1 diabetes. Study-level background: Patients did not differ from healthy donors in age, gender or cell yield.

Expressed TCRB transcripts were sequenced because the entire RNA isolate underwent reverse transcription. Repertoires were generated with immunoSEQ multiplex PCR, while TCRdb's copy carries only in-frame clones and drops some. Here the sample spans approximately 300,000 clones, about 11% being singletons. The V gene's germline CDR1 is SEHNR and CDR2 FQNEAQ (reference sequence). The CDR3 extends over 15 amino acids. The germline V and J ends were trimmed by 2 bases and 4 bases, with 14 bases remaining between them. This clone showed up just a few times. Its antigen remains unidentified. Study-level findings and limits: Significant though moderate, a shortening of TCRB CDR3s appeared in all four CD4+ subsets of Type 1 diabetes patients.

Sequencing input: naive CD4+ T cells from blood. This receptor was taken from a woman in her thirties in good health. The chain joins TRBV7-9 to TRBJ2-5, with a possible D match to TRBD2 (6 bases). CDR3 in DNA: TGTGCCAGCAGCTTAAGTATGACTAGAGGAGAGACCCAGTACTTC. It codes for CASSLSMTRGETQYF.